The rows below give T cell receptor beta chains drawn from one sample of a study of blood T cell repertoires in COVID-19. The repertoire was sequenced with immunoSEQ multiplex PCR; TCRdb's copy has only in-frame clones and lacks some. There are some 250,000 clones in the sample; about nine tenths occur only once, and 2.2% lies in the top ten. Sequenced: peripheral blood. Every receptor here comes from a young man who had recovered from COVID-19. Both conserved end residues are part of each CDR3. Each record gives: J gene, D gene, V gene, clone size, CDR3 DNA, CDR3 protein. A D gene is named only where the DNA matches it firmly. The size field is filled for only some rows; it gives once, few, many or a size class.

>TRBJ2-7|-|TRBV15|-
TGTGCCACCAGCAGAGATCTCCTCTACGAGCAGTACTTC
CATSRDLLYEQYF
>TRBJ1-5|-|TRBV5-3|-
TGTGCCAGAAGCTTGGTGGGGAGGGGGGGCAATCAGCCCCAGCATTTT
CARSLVGRGGNQPQHF
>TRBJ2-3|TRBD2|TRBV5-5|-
TGTGCCAGCAGCCCTTGGACTAGCGGGGGTGGTACGCAGTATTTT
CASSPWTSGGGTQYF
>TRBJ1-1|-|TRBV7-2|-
TGTGCCAGCAGCTTACGTGGGAGGACTGAAGCTTTCTTT
CASSLRGRTEAFF
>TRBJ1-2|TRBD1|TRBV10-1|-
TGCGCCATCGGGACAGGGCGTAACTATGGCTACACCTTC
CAIGTGRNYGYTF
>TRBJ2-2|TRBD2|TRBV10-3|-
TGTGCCATCAGTGACAGCGGGGGGGCGACCGGGGAGCTGTTTTTT
CAISDSGGATGELFF
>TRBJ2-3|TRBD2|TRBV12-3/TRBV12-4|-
TGTGCCAGCACCACCTTTCGGGGGGGCCCGCAGTATTTT
CASTTFRGGPQYF
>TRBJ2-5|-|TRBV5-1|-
TGCGCCAGCAGCCCGGGACAATGGGTAGAGACCCAGTACTTC
CASSPGQWVETQYF
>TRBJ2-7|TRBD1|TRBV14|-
TGTGCCAGCAGTCCCGGGACAGGGGTATTCGAGCAGTACTTC
CASSPGTGVFEQYF
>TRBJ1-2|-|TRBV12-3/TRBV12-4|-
TGTGCCAGCACCGCCGGGAGTCACTCTGGCTACACCTTC
CASTAGSHSGYTF
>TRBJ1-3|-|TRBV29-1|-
TGCAGCCCAAGCGGGAGAGCCGAGAACTTTCCTGGAAACACCATATATTTT
CSPSGRAENFPGNTIYF
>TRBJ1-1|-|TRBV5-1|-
TGCGCCAGCAGCTTTTACAGGGATAACACTGAAGCTTTCTTT
CASSFYRDNTEAFF
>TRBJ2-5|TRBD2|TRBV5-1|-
TGCGCCAGCAGCGTGGGACTACGAGAGACCCAGTACTTC
CASSVGLRETQYF
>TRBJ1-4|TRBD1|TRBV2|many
TGTGCCAGCTCCCGGACAGGGGGAAATAATGAAAAACTGTTTTTT
CASSRTGGNNEKLFF
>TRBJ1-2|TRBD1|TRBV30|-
TGTGCCTGGAGTCCGACAGGGGAGGTTGAATACACCTTC
CAWSPTGEVEYTF
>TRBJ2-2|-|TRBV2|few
TGTGCCAGCTCCCCCTTTAGGGAGACCGGGGAGCTGTTTTTT
CASSPFRETGELFF
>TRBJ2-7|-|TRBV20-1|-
TGCAGTGCTGGTGTCCCAGGCCTCTACGAGCAGTACTTC
CSAGVPGLYEQYF
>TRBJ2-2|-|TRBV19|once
TGTGCCAGTGGCGTGGGGGCGGGGGCTACCGGGGAGCTGTTTTTT
CASGVGAGATGELFF
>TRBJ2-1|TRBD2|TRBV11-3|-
TGTGCCAGCAGCTTGGGCGGGGGGGCAGGCTACAATGAGCAGTTCTTC
CASSLGGGAGYNEQFF
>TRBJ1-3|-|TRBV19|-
TGTGCCAGTATAAGGCCAGGGGTAGGATCTGGAAACACCATATATTTT
CASIRPGVGSGNTIYF
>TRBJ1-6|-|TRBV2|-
TGTGCCAGCACACGAACAGGGAGTCGGTCACCCCTCCACTTT
CASTRTGSRSPLHF
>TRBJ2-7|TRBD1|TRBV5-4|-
TGTGCCAGCAGCGGGGTTTCTGGACAGGGAGTCGAGCAGTACTTC
CASSGVSGQGVEQYF
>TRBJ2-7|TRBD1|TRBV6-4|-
TGTGCCAGCAGTGACTCGTGGAAGGACAGGGGAAAAAATGGGCTTGGCGAGCAGTACTTC
CASSDSWKDRGKNGLGEQYF
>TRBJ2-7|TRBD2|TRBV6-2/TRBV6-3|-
TGTGCCAGCAGTTACTCGAAGACTAGCGGTCCCTACGAGCAGTACTTC
CASSYSKTSGPYEQYF
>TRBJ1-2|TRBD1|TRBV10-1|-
TGCGCCAGCAGTGAAAACAGGGGAGACTATGGCTACACCTTC
CASSENRGDYGYTF
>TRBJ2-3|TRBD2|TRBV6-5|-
TGTGCCAGCACTAGCGGGAGATGGACAGATACGCAGTATTTT
CASTSGRWTDTQYF
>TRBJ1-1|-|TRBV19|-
TGTGCCAGCAGGAAGTCTGAAGCTTTCTTT
CASRKSEAFF
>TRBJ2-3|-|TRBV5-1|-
TGCGCCAGCAGCTTGGGGGGCTATACAGATACGCAGTATTTT
CASSLGGYTDTQYF
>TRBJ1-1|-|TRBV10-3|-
TGTGCCATCCGGGGTGACACTGAAGCTTTCTTT
CAIRGDTEAFF
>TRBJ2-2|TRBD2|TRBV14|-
TGTGCCAGCAGCCAAGATGGGAAACTAGCGGGATGGATCGGGGAGCTGTTTTTT
CASSQDGKLAGWIGELFF
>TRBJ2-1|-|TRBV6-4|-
TGTGCCAGCAGTGACGACAGGTACAATGAGCAGTTCTTC
CASSDDRYNEQFF
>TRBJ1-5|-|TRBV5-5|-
TGTGCCAGCAGCCCGGTAGGCAGGGATAATCAGCCCCAGCATTTT
CASSPVGRDNQPQHF
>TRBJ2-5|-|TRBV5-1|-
TGCGCCAGCAGCTTGCTTCCGGGGAACCAAGAGACCCAGTACTTC
CASSLLPGNQETQYF
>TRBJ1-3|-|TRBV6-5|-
TGTGCCAGCAGTCCCTCCGGGTCAACTGGAAACACCATATATTTT
CASSPSGSTGNTIYF
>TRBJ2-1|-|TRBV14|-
TGTGCCAGCTCCCCGGGCACAACTAGTGGTACGGAGGAGCAGTTCTTC
CASSPGTTSGTEEQFF
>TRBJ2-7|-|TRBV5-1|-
TGCGCCAGCAGCCCTGACACCTTTTCCTACGAGCAGTACTTC
CASSPDTFSYEQYF
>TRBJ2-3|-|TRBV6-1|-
TGTGCCAGCAGTGAAGCGGGAGAGGGTAGTATAGATACGCAGTATTTT
CASSEAGEGSIDTQYF
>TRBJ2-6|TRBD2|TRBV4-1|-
TGCGCCAGCAGCCTGGGGTCCGGGGGGTCCGGGGCCAACGTCCTGACTTTC
CASSLGSGGSGANVLTF
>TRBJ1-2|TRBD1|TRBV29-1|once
TGCAGCGTGACGACAGGGGGCGGCTACACCTTC
CSVTTGGGYTF
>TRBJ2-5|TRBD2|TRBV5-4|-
TGTGCCAGCAGCTTGGTTGGAGCGGGGGGCCAAGAGACCCAGTACTTC
CASSLVGAGGQETQYF
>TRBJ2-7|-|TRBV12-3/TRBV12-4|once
TGTGCCAGCAGTTCACAGGGCTACGAGCAGTACTTC
CASSSQGYEQYF
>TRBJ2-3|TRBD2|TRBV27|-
TGTGCCAGCAGTTTCCGACTAGCGGGGGGGCCGTGGGGCACAGATACGCAGTATTTT
CASSFRLAGGPWGTDTQYF